The 12 T cell receptor beta chains below were found in one sample sequenced in a study of cytomegalovirus exposure and HLA in healthy donors (dated by TCRdb to the late 2010s). The method was the immunoSEQ multiplex PCR assay. For the multiplex PCR, a mixture combining 60 forward primers for TCR Vbeta segments and 13 reverse primers for TCR Jbeta segments was used. TCRdb retrieved this table from immuneACCESS and kept in-frame rearrangements only. Not all clones are present; in checked studies, unresolved V genes account for under half, and no reason is known for the remainder. In all, the sample holds over 150,000 clones, and more than 80% of those were seen once. Nearly 2.5% of the sample is taken by the ten largest. Sequencing was carried out using PBMCs. The source of these receptors is a male donor in good health and CMV-seronegative.

The table lists this clone with a count of one. CDR3 coding DNA: TGTGCCAGCAGTGAAGCGCTCGAGGGAACCGGGGAGCTGTTTTTT. Translating gives CASSEALEGTGELFF. The V and J genes are TRBV2 and TRBJ2-2; D perhaps matches TRBD2 (5 bases). This CDR3 has 15 residues. Germline V gene lookup returns CDR1 SNHLY and CDR2 FYNNEI. Deletions cut 0 bases from V and 5 bases from J, with 10 bases between. Variable domain in full (rest from reference TRBV2 and TRBJ2-2): EPEVTQTPSHQVTQMGQEVILRCVPISNHLYFYWYRQILGQKVEFLVSFYNNEISEKSEIFDDQFSVERPDGSNFTLKIRSTKLEDSAMYFCASSEALEGTGELFFGEGSRLTVL.

The chain is built from TRBV5-1 and TRBJ1-4; D call uncertain. V shed 0 bases and J shed 6 bases, with 12 bases lying between them. CDR1 is SGHRS and CDR2 is YFSETQ in the germline V gene. The length of the CDR3 is 15 residues. CDR3 sequence (DNA): TGCGCCAGCAGCTTGGGGGCGAGTGATTATGAAAAACTGTTTTTT. Residues: CASSLGASDYEKLFF.

The chain joins TRBV15 to TRBJ2-3, with 7 bases that match TRBD2. CDR1 LNHNV and CDR2 YYDKDF come from the germline V gene (reference sequence). The CDR3 extends over 14 amino acids. Germline trimming cut 5 bases from V and 4 bases from J; bases unmatched to any gene: 6. As DNA, the CDR3 is TGTGCCACCAGCCCCCCGGGACTACCAGATACGCAGTATTTT. Protein: CATSPPGLPDTQYF. Combining the CDR3 with reference TRBV15 and TRBJ2-3 gives the whole variable domain DAMVIQNPRYQVTQFGKPVTLSCSQTLNHNVMYWYQQKSSQAPKLLFHYYDKDFNNEADTPDNFQSRRPNTSFCFLDIRSPGLGDTAMYLCATSPPGLPDTQYFGPGTRLTVL.

The V and J genes are TRBV20-1 and TRBJ2-7; D unclear. In germline, CDR1 is DFQATT, CDR2 SNEGSKA (reference sequence). The V end lost 3 bases, the J end lost 5 bases, and 5 bases lay between the germline ends. The CDR3 is made up of 10 amino acids. Here the CDR3 reads CSASANEQYF. The CDR3 DNA reads as TGCAGTGCTAGTGCGAACGAGCAGTACTTC.

The rearrangement links TRBV6-1 to TRBJ2-3; 8 bases are a match to TRBD2. Germline V lookup: CDR1 MNHNS, CDR2 SASEGT. The CDR3 has 15 amino acids. V was pared by 6 bases and J by 2 bases, with 7 bases of the junction left unmatched. CDR3 in amino acids: CASSKLAALTDTQYF. CDR3 DNA: TGTGCCAGCAGCAAACTAGCGGCCCTCACAGATACGCAGTATTTT.

The chain employs TRBV27 and TRBJ2-2; 11 positions agree with TRBD2. This CDR3 is 15 amino acids long. J gave up 4 bases and V 6 bases, and 4 bases lay outside the gene matches. Germline V gene sequence: CDR1 MNHEY, CDR2 SMNVEV (reference sequence). CDR3 nucleotide sequence: TGTGCCAGCAGGCAACTAGCGGGAGTCACCGGGGAGCTGTTTTTT. Amino acid sequence: CASRQLAGVTGELFF.

The chain joins TRBV18 to TRBJ1-4; 8 bases map to TRBD1. This CDR3 comprises 16 residues. Trimming took 4 bases from V and 7 from J; bases not matched to a gene: 11. Germline values: CDR1 KGHSH, CDR2 LQKENI. The CDR3 coding sequence is TGTGCCAGCTCACTCGCGACAGGGGCTCTGAGTGAAAAACTGTTTTTT. Protein: CASSLATGALSEKLFF.

This chain uses TRBV7-3 with TRBJ2-7; 10 positions match TRBD1. The J segment lost 0 bases and the V segment lost 5 bases, leaving 7 bases of the junction unmatched. This CDR3 is built from 16 residues. Per germline, CDR1 SGHTA and CDR2 FQGTGA. The CDR3 coding sequence is TGTGCCAGCAGCGCTGGACAGGGGGGGAGCTCCTACGAGCAGTACTTC. Amino acids: CASSAGQGGSSYEQYF.

The genes are TRBV5-1 and TRBJ1-1, with no clear D. Germline V gene sequence: CDR1 SGHRS, CDR2 YFSETQ. Trimming shortened V by 1 base and J by 6 bases, and 16 bases separated the two germline ends. This CDR3 has 15 amino acids. CDR3 coding DNA: TGCGCCAGCAGCTTGTCACTACTCTCCTACCCTGAAGCTTTCTTT. Protein sequence: CASSLSLLSYPEAFF. The entire variable domain, with the rest obtained from reference TRBV5-1 and TRBJ1-1, is as follows: KAGVTQTPRYLIKTRGQQVTLSCSPISGHRSVSWYQQTPGQGLQFLFEYFSETQRNKGNFPGRFSGRQFSNSRSEMNVSTLELGDSALYLCASSLSLLSYPEAFFGQGTRLTVV.

The J gene is TRBJ2-5, the V gene TRBV5-1; D perhaps matches TRBD2 (5 bases). This CDR3 has 11 amino acids. Trimming took 4 bases from V and 7 from J, leaving 8 bases between them. The germline gives CDR1 SGHRS, CDR2 YFSETQ. CDR3 protein: CASSAEGTQYF. Written as DNA, the CDR3 is TGCGCCAGCAGCGCTGAGGGGACCCAGTACTTC.

The chain is built from TRBV28 and TRBJ2-7, with D perhaps matching TRBD2 (6 bases). Germline loops: CDR1 MDHEN, CDR2 SYDVKM. There are 16 residues in the CDR3. V was clipped by 7 bases and J by 3 bases, with 22 bases between them. CDR3 region: CASKTGSQLSYYEQYF. The CDR3 DNA reads TGTGCCAGCAAGACCGGGAGCCAGCTCAGTTACTACGAGCAGTACTTC.

J is TRBJ2-3 and V is TRBV7-7, with 10 bases fitting TRBD1. The CDR3 length is 16 residues. The ends lost 5 bases at V and 0 bases at J; junction bases unmatched: 5. CDR1 and CDR2 from the germline V gene are SSHAT and FNYEAQ (reference sequence). The CDR3 loop is CASSLGTGASTDTQYF. The CDR3 DNA follows: TGTGCCAGCAGCCTAGGGACAGGGGCTAGCACAGATACGCAGTATTTT.